This T cell receptor (beta chain) was retrieved from a study of cytomegalovirus exposure and HLA in healthy donors. Study overall: Unique TCRs numbering approximately 81 million, obtained from HLA-typed donors, made up an early data release. Study outcomes and limitations: TCR beta V- and J-gene trimming, according to a later analysis, was linked to a missense DCLRE1C variant. Sequencing depth roughly uniform across donors was assumed in presence/absence analyses. Later on, analysis showed that most CMV-associated TCR beta chains appeared to be HLA-restricted.

For this clone: Its antigen is unidentified.

The PCR made use of 60 Vbeta and 13 Jbeta primers. Assay used: immunoSEQ multiplex PCR; TCRdb lists only in-frame clones, some missing. The sample carries some 150,000 clones, around 80% recorded once. CDR3 length: 18 residues. The V gene lost 3 bases and the J gene lost 7 bases, with 22 bases spanning the gap. In germline, CDR1 is MGHRA, CDR2 YSYEKL. Sample: PBMCs. The chain recombines TRBV4-1 with TRBJ1-6, with a weak D call TRBD1 (5 bases). The clonotype originates from a man aged 18 to 29 in good health and CMV-seropositive. CDR3 sequence (DNA): TGCGCCAGCAGCCAGCGACCCATGGGGGGGGGTGGGAATTCACCCCTCCACTTT. Its protein is CASSQRPMGGGGNSPLHF.